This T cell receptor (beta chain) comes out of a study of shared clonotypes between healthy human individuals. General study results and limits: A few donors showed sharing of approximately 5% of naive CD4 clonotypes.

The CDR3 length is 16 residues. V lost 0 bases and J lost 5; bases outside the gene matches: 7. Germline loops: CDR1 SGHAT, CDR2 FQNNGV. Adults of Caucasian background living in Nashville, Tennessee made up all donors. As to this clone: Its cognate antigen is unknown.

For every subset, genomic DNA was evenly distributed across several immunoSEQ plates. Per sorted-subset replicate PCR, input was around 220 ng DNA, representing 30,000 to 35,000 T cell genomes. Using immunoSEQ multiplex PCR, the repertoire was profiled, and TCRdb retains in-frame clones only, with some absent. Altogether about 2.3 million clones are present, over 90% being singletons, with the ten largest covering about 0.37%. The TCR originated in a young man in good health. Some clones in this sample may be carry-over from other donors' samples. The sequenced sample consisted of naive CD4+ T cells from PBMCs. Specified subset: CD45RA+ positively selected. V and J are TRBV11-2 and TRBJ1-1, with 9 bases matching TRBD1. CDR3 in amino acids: CASSLDRGQGETEAFF. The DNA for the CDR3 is TGTGCCAGCAGCTTAGATCGGGGACAGGGAGAAACTGAAGCTTTCTTT.